This TCR beta chain comes out of a study of cytomegalovirus exposure and HLA in healthy donors. Germline CDR1 and CDR2: SGHKS and YYEKEE (reference sequence). Trimming removed 5 bases from V and 5 bases from J, with 19 bases in between. This CDR3 comprises 15 residues. The PCR used 60 Vbeta and 13 Jbeta primers. The method was immunoSEQ multiplex PCR; TCRdb's version includes in-frame clones alone and lacks a portion of them. The sample has approximately 180,000 clones, 81% seen once; the top ten hold roughly 4.5%. The sequencing input was PBMCs. This clonotype was obtained from a woman younger than 35 in good health and CMV-seropositive. The gene calls are TRBV5-5 and TRBJ1-2, with a possible D match to TRBD1 (6 bases). Here the CDR3 DNA reads TGTGCCAGCAGTCCGGGGGGGACACCTCTTTATGGCTACACCTTC. This sequence encodes CASSPGGTPLYGYTF.